This TCR beta chain came from a study of T-cell memory formation after mild COVID-19. Study-wide background: TCR clusters were mostly confined to one donor each. Study results and limitations: Clones that contracted from day 15 to 85 were balanced CD4/CD8, while later expanders leaned CD4+. In pre-infection memory, a portion of responding clones appeared, which suggested that cross-reactive memory joined.

The CDR3 covers 12 residues. Germline CDR1 and CDR2: KGHDR and SFDVKD. V was pared by 3 bases and J by 15 bases, with 13 bases between. This clonotype was counted between two and nine times. Its specificity is unknown. Employing constant-segment primers, 5'RACE generated TCR alpha and TCR beta cDNA libraries bearing sample barcodes and UMIs. TCRdb independently ran MiXCR on the 5' RACE reads; one entry per CDR3 protein. The table lists about 310,000 distinct CDR3 sequences, 15% to 20% of them singletons, with approximately 23% in the top ten. The sequenced material came from PBMCs or a T cell subset sorted from them (not recorded which). This clonotype was obtained from a man aged 18 to 30 who had mild COVID-19 (a few samples of this study predate the infection). Cell type and time point are not known. The V gene is TRBV24-1, the J gene TRBJ2-2, with D possibly being TRBD1 (6 bases). The CDR3 is CATSDGTPPLFF. Written as DNA, the CDR3 is TGTGCCACCAGTGATGGGACACCTCCGTTGTTTTTT.